The clone carrying this TCR beta chain was counted only a few times. The 5'RACE method, run with constant-segment primers, produced TCR alpha and TCR beta cDNA libraries (carrying sample barcodes and UMIs). TCRdb fed the 5' RACE reads into MiXCR, producing one record per CDR3 protein. Seen here are approximately 300,000 distinct CDR3 sequences, around 8% observed once, and the top ten hold approximately 23%. The data derive from a study of T-cell memory formation after mild COVID-19. Study at large: For the most part, TCR clusters were specific to one donor.

Trimming pared 6 bases from V and 2 bases from J, leaving 17 bases between. The CDR3 is 16 residues long. Sequenced: PBMCs or a T cell subset sorted from them (not recorded which). This chain connects TRBV12-3 or TRBV12-4 to TRBJ2-1; D tentatively fits TRBD1 or TRBD2 (5 bases each). The sequence derives from a young man who had mild COVID-19 (a few samples of this study predate the infection). Cell type and time point are not known. Written as DNA, the CDR3 is TGTGCCAGCAGACCCCCCGAGGGACCTACCTACAATGAGCAGTTCTTC. Translated, it gives CASRPPEGPTYNEQFF.